A single sample is the source of the 7 T cell receptor beta chains below, sequenced in a study of shared clonotypes between healthy human individuals. The repertoire was sequenced with immunoSEQ multiplex PCR; TCRdb's copy has only in-frame clones and lacks some. The sample records roughly 1 million clones, about 70% being singletons. Sequences were obtained from memory CD4+ T cells sorted from blood. Sample subset: CD45RA-negative fraction. The origin of the receptors is a man aged 18 to 29 in good health.

CDR3 nucleotides: TGTGCCAGTAGTACCGCTGAAGGGGTGGTTGCACCCCTCCACTTT. Protein sequence: CASSTAEGVVAPLHF. V usage is TRBV19 and J usage is TRBJ1-6; a weak D match, TRBD1 (5 bases). V lost 4 bases and J lost 11, with 18 bases in between. Per the germline V gene, CDR1 is LNHDA and CDR2 is SQIVND (reference sequence). The CDR3 has 15 amino acids.

The chain carries TRBV9 and TRBJ2-5, with 7 bases lining up with TRBD2. The J segment lost 7 bases and the V segment lost 4 bases, leaving 7 bases of the junction unmatched. The CDR3 runs 13 residues. Germline assignment: CDR1 SGDLS and CDR2 YYNGEE. The chain's CDR3 is CASSNGLVGTQYF. CDR3 in DNA: TGTGCCAGCAGCAACGGACTAGTCGGGACCCAGTACTTC.

The chain combines TRBV7-6 with TRBJ2-5, with D possibly TRBD2 on 5 matching bases. Germline CDR1 is SGHVS and CDR2 is FNYEAQ. Trimming took off 0 bases at V and 4 bases at J, with 9 bases between the two ends. The CDR3 has 14 amino acids. The DNA of the CDR3 is TGTGCCAGCAGCTTAGCGGAAGGAGGAGAGACCCAGTACTTC. Translation gives CASSLAEGGETQYF.

The rearrangement links TRBV9 to TRBJ2-1, with 10 bases aligning to TRBD2. The CDR3 loop spans 18 amino acids. Germline assignment: CDR1 SGDLS and CDR2 YYNGEE. Trimming removed 0 bases from V and 4 bases from J; junction bases left unmatched: 10. CDR3 DNA sequence: TGTGCCAGCAGCGTAGCTATGGCTAGCGGGGGTGGATACAATGAGCAGTTCTTC. This translates into CASSVAMASGGGYNEQFF.

This clone was detected only once. The chain couples TRBV5-1 to TRBJ1-1; D perhaps matches TRBD1 (6 bases). Looked up from germline, CDR1 is SGHRS and CDR2 is YFSETQ. The CDR3 is 17 amino acids. V was cut by 0 bases and J by 4 bases, with 19 bases left in between. The CDR3 bases are TGCGCCAGCAGCTTGGATTGGGGGCGGAGGGATGGCACTGAAGCTTTCTTT. Translation gives CASSLDWGRRDGTEAFF. Together with reference TRBV5-1 and TRBJ1-1, the CDR3 gives the full variable domain: KAGVTQTPRYLIKTRGQQVTLSCSPISGHRSVSWYQQTPGQGLQFLFEYFSETQRNKGNFPGRFSGRQFSNSRSEMNVSTLELGDSALYLCASSLDWGRRDGTEAFFGQGTRLTVV.

The chain's CDR3 is CASSLARGQISGANVLTF. CDR3 coding DNA: TGTGCCAGCAGCTTAGCGCGAGGACAGATCTCTGGGGCCAACGTCCTGACTTTC. The J gene is TRBJ2-6, the V gene TRBV7-6, with D possibly being TRBD1 (6 bases). Germline CDR1 SGHVS, CDR2 FNYEAQ. The CDR3 contains 18 residues. Trimming shortened V by 0 bases and J by 0 bases, and 12 bases separated the two germline ends.

The chain joins TRBV7-9 to TRBJ1-2; TRBD1 matches 10 bases. The germline V gene encodes CDR1 SEHNR and CDR2 FQNEAQ (reference sequence). This CDR3 spans 13 amino acids. The ends lost 3 bases at V and 6 bases at J; junction bases unmatched: 1. CDR3 DNA: TGTGCCAGCAGCTTGGACAGGGGGGATGGCTACACCTTC. Protein: CASSLDRGDGYTF.